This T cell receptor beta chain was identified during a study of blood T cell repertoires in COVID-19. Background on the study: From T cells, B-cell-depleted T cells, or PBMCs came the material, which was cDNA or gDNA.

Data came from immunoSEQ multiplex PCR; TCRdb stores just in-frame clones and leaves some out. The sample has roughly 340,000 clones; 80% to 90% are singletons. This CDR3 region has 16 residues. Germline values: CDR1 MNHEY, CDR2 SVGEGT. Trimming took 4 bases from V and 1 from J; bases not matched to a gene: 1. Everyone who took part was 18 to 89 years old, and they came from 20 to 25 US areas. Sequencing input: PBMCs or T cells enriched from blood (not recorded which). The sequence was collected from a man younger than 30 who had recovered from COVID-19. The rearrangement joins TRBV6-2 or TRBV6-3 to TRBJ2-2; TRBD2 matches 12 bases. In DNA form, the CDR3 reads TGTGCCAGCAGTTTACTAGCGGGGGGGAACACCGGGGAGCTGTTTTTT. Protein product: CASSLLAGGNTGELFF.